A single sample gave rise to the 22 T cell receptor beta chains below, sequenced in a study of blood T cell repertoires in COVID-19. Generated by immunoSEQ multiplex PCR, the TCRdb table keeps only in-frame clones and is missing some. The sample includes about 180,000 clones, about 85% of them seen just once. Sequencing was done on a sample of peripheral blood. The receptors stem from a woman aged 80 or older with acute or convalescent COVID-19.

The chain has TRBV4-1 and TRBJ1-4, with 7 nucleotides matching TRBD1. The V gene end was trimmed by 1 base and the J gene end by 5 bases; junction bases not matched to a gene: 4. CDR1 and CDR2 (germline): MGHRA, YSYEKL. The CDR3 extends over 15 amino acids. CDR3 amino acids: CASSQGWTGNEKLFF. CDR3 DNA sequence: TGCGCCAGCAGCCAAGGTTGGACAGGAAATGAAAAACTGTTTTTT.

The rearrangement joins TRBV7-9 to TRBJ2-3; 14 bases fit TRBD2. Germline V lookup: CDR1 SEHNR, CDR2 FQNEAQ (reference sequence). This CDR3 region has 18 residues. V was pared by 5 bases and J by 2 bases, with 9 bases of the junction left unmatched. This CDR3 is CASSPGLAGVTVTDTQYF. In DNA, the CDR3 is TGTGCCAGCAGCCCGGGACTAGCGGGGGTGACTGTCACAGATACGCAGTATTTT.

V usage is TRBV25-1 and J usage is TRBJ2-7; 7 positions match TRBD1. Losses at the gene ends were 8 bases for V and 3 bases for J; bases not matched to a gene: 4. This CDR3 region has 12 residues. Germline V CDR1 and CDR2: MGHDK, SYGVNS. CDR3 nucleotide sequence: TGTGCCAGCGTGGGACAGAGCTACGAGCAGTACTTC. It is translated as CASVGQSYEQYF.

The chain is built from TRBV3-1 (or the pseudogene TRBV3-2) and TRBJ2-4, with no clear D. The CDR3 has 16 residues. Trimming removed 1 base at V and 3 bases at J, with 13 bases between. Per the germline V gene, CDR1 is LGHDT and CDR2 is YNNKEL (reference sequence). CDR3 loop: CASSQGHKIDKNIQYF. The CDR3 coding sequence is TGTGCCAGCAGCCAAGGACACAAGATAGACAAAAACATTCAGTACTTC.

As for this clone: Other DNA sequences in this specimen translate into the identical CDR3. The chain employs TRBV18 and TRBJ2-5; D gene uncertain. This CDR3 is built from 13 residues. Trimming removed 3 bases from V and 1 base from J, with 6 bases in between. CDR1 KGHSH and CDR2 LQKENI come from the germline V gene. CDR3 nucleotide sequence: TGTGCCAGCTCACCCGGGTCCCAAGAGACCCAGTACTTC. Translated: CASSPGSQETQYF. Using reference TRBV18 and TRBJ2-5 for the parts outside the CDR3, the full variable domain is NAGVMQNPRHLVRRRGQEARLRCSPMKGHSHVYWYRQLPEEGLKFMVYLQKENIIDESGMPKERFSAEFPKEGPSILRIQQVVRGDSAAYFCASSPGSQETQYFGPGTRLLVL.

The chain combines TRBV27 with TRBJ2-5; maybe TRBD1 (7 bases). The CDR3 sequence is 15 residues long. Trimming stripped 4 bases from V and 7 bases from J, with 19 bases between. Germline CDR1 reads MNHEY; CDR2 reads SMNVEV (reference sequence). The CDR3 DNA is TGTGCCAGCAGTTCGGGGGCAGGGGGTTGGGGGACCCAGTACTTC. Residues: CASSSGAGGWGTQYF.

The chain combines TRBV3-1 (or the pseudogene TRBV3-2) with TRBJ2-5; perhaps TRBD2 as D (5 bases). This CDR3 is 14 amino acids long. CDR1 and CDR2 (germline): LGHDT, YNNKEL (reference sequence). The V end lost 2 bases, the J end lost 3 bases, and 10 bases lay between the germline ends. The CDR3 bases are TGTGCCAGCAGCCAATTCGCCGGGAAAGAGACCCAGTACTTC. It specifies CASSQFAGKETQYF.

The chain carries TRBV18 and TRBJ2-3; perhaps TRBD1 as D (5 bases). The CDR3 spans 14 residues. Germline values: CDR1 KGHSH, CDR2 LQKENI. V lost 9 bases and J lost 4, with 17 bases in between. The CDR3 bases are TGTGCCAGTTCCCGGGCCCAGGGTTCAGATACGCAGTATTTT. It yields the protein CASSRAQGSDTQYF.

The rearrangement links TRBV7-2 to TRBJ1-3; a weak D match, TRBD1 (6 bases). Germline V gene lookup returns CDR1 SGHTA and CDR2 FQGNSA. CDR3 length: 15 amino acids. V was clipped by 4 bases and J by 2 bases, with 12 bases between them. The DNA of the CDR3 is TGTGCCAGCAGCTCGGACAGACCAGCTGGAAACACCATATATTTT. Translation gives CASSSDRPAGNTIYF.

J is TRBJ2-3 and V is TRBV27; D is possibly TRBD2 (5 bases). Germline-derived CDR1 and CDR2 are MNHEY and SMNVEV (reference sequence). The CDR3 has 14 residues. Trimming left V 10 bases short and J 1 base short, with 15 bases between. DNA of the CDR3: TGTGCCAACACTAGAGGGTCGCGCACAGATACGCAGTATTTT. It specifies CANTRGSRTDTQYF.

The CDR3 bases are TGTGCCAGCAGCCCTACAGGGGAGAGAACTGAAGCTTTCTTT. Its translation: CASSPTGERTEAFF. The chain uses TRBV5-4 and TRBJ1-1; TRBD1 matches at 7 bases. V trimming: 4 bases; J trimming: 5 bases; junction bases outside the gene matches: 8. Germline-derived CDR1 and CDR2 are SGHNT and YYREEE (reference sequence). CDR3 length: 14 amino acids.

J is TRBJ1-2 and V is TRBV5-1; D perhaps matches TRBD1 (5 bases). With 4 bases removed from V and 4 bases from J, the gap between germline ends came to 17 bases. The CDR3 runs to 15 residues. Germline V lookup: CDR1 SGHRS, CDR2 YFSETQ. The CDR3 coding sequence is TGCGCCAGCAGCCGAGGACAAGGGGCGACCTATGGCTACACCTTC. Protein product: CASSRGQGATYGYTF. The variable domain in full, with the rest retrieved from reference TRBV5-1 and TRBJ1-2, is KAGVTQTPRYLIKTRGQQVTLSCSPISGHRSVSWYQQTPGQGLQFLFEYFSETQRNKGNFPGRFSGRQFSNSRSEMNVSTLELGDSALYLCASSRGQGATYGYTFGSGTRLTVV.

The rearrangement joins TRBV12-3 or TRBV12-4 to TRBJ2-7; unclear D gene. This CDR3 has 13 residues. Trimming stripped 3 bases from V and 1 base from J, with 7 bases between. Here the CDR3 reads CASSLPASYEQYF. The CDR3 DNA reads as TGTGCCAGCAGTTTGCCAGCGTCCTACGAGCAGTACTTC.

The genes are TRBV12-3 or TRBV12-4 and TRBJ2-7; D is ambiguous. V lost 10 bases and J 0 bases, leaving 13 bases between the germline ends. CDR3 length equals 13 residues. Written as DNA, the CDR3 is TGTGCCACCAGGACCGCGGTCTCCTACGAGCAGTACTTC. The encoded protein is CATRTAVSYEQYF.

The CDR3 DNA sequence: TGTGCCAGCAGTTACTCGGGGACTAGTTGGGTCTACGAGCAGTACTTC. This sequence encodes CASSYSGTSWVYEQYF. The J gene is TRBJ2-7, the V gene TRBV6-6; 8 bases align to TRBD2. CDR3 length equals 16 residues. Per the germline V gene, CDR1 is MNHNY and CDR2 is SVGAGI (reference sequence). J gave up 3 bases and V 0 bases, and 7 bases lay outside the gene matches.

The chain employs TRBV11-2 and TRBJ2-3, with TRBD2 matching 7 bases. The length of the CDR3 is 15 residues. In germline, CDR1 is SGHAT, CDR2 FQNNGV. Unmatched junction bases numbered 5, after V lost 3 bases and J lost 2 bases. The CDR3 loop reads CASSLAGTTTDTQYF. The CDR3 nucleotides are TGTGCCAGCAGCTTGGCTGGGACTACCACAGATACGCAGTATTTT.

V is TRBV7-2 and J is TRBJ2-2; maybe TRBD2 (6 bases). This CDR3 is built from 16 residues. The germline gives CDR1 SGHTA, CDR2 FQGNSA. The ends were cut back, 4 bases at V and 0 bases at J, with 12 bases in the middle. Written as DNA, the CDR3 is TGTGCCAGCAGCTCCAGGGCGGGGACGAACACCGGGGAGCTGTTTTTT. The encoded protein is CASSSRAGTNTGELFF.

The V and J genes are TRBV2 and TRBJ1-1; the D gene is possibly TRBD1 (5 bases). CDR1 and CDR2 from the germline V gene are SNHLY and FYNNEI. The V end lost 6 bases, the J end lost 4 bases, and 18 bases lay between the germline ends. This CDR3 comprises 15 residues. The CDR3 DNA reads as TGTGCCAGCAGGGCGACAGACCACCTGACCACTGAAGCTTTCTTT. It is translated as CASRATDHLTTEAFF.

The chain recombines TRBV5-1 with TRBJ1-4; 8 nucleotides line up with TRBD1. The CDR3 is made up of 12 amino acids. J was trimmed by 13 bases and V by 5 bases; bases with no gene match: 7. In germline, CDR1 is SGHRS, CDR2 YFSETQ. DNA of the CDR3: TGCGCCAGCAGAGGACAGGGCAGTTTACTGTTTTTT. It specifies CASRGQGSLLFF.

The chain recombines TRBV19 with TRBJ2-4; tentatively, D is TRBD2 (7 bases). Germline values: CDR1 LNHDA, CDR2 SQIVND (reference sequence). V lost 4 bases and J 5 bases, leaving 15 bases between the germline ends. The CDR3 has 15 amino acids. The CDR3 coding sequence is TGTGCCAGTAGTAGGGTTTCGGGGGGCGAAAACATTCAGTACTTC. Protein product: CASSRVSGGENIQYF.

The gene calls are TRBV7-6 and TRBJ2-7; D unclear. V lost 7 bases and J lost 0, with 13 bases in between. The germline V gene encodes CDR1 SGHVS and CDR2 FNYEAQ. CDR3 length: 14 residues. Written as DNA, the CDR3 is TGTGCCAGCAAGCTTAATCCCGGCTCCTACGAGCAGTACTTC. Amino acids: CASKLNPGSYEQYF.

This sequence joins TRBV11-2 and TRBJ2-7; 10 bases are shared with TRBD1. The germline gives CDR1 SGHAT, CDR2 FQNNGV. Trimming took 4 bases from V and 8 from J; bases not matched to a gene: 11. This CDR3 is 15 amino acids long. Here the CDR3 reads CASSSTGQGGLKQYF. The CDR3 DNA is TGTGCCAGCAGCTCTACCGGACAGGGGGGCCTGAAGCAGTACTTC.